This T cell receptor (beta chain) was captured by sequencing in a study of blood T cell repertoires in COVID-19. The overall study: The United States, Italy and Spain provided the acute and convalescent COVID-19 samples.

Per the authors' pipeline: Counts of nucleated cells, estimated from reference gene primer amplification, were obtained. The protocol was immunoSEQ multiplex PCR, while the TCRdb copy is restricted to in-frame clones and leaves out a portion. That table supplies the V and J calls and clone size; D and trimming were determined from the DNA. Altogether roughly 190,000 clones are present, approximately 90% being singletons, with the ten largest covering 1.1%. Germline assignment: CDR1 MDHEN and CDR2 SYDVKM. J was trimmed by 8 bases and V by 5 bases; bases with no gene match: 8. The CDR3 runs 14 residues.

The genes are TRBV28 and TRBJ2-5; 10 nucleotides agree with TRBD1. This receptor was identified in a man aged 25 to 40 with acute or convalescent COVID-19. Material for sequencing was peripheral blood. CDR3 loop: CASSKRTGGTTQYF. CDR3 in DNA: TGTGCCAGCAGTAAAAGGACAGGGGGAACCACCCAGTACTTC.